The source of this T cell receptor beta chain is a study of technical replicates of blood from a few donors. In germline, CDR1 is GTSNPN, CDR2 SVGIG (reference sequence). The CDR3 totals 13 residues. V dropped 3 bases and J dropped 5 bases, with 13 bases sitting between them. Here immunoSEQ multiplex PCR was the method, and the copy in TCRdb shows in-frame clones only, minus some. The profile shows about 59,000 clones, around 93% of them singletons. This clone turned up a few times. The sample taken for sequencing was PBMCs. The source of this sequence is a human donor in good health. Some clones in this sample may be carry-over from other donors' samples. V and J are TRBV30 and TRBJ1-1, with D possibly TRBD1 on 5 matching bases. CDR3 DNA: TGTGCCTGGAGCTTCGGGGCGGGAACTGAAGCTTTCTTT. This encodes CAWSFGAGTEAFF.